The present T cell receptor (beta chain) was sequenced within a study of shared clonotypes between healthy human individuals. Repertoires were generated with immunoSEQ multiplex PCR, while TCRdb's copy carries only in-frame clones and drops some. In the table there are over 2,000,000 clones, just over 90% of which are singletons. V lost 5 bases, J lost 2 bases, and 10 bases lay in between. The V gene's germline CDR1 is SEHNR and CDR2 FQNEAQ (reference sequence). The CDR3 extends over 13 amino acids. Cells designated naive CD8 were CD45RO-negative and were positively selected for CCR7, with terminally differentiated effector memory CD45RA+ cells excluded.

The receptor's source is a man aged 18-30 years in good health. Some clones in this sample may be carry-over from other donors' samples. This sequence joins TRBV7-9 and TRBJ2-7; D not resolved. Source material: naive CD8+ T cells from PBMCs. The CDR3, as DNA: TGTGCCAGCAGCCGGACGGCAACCTACGAGCAGTACTTC. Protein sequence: CASSRTATYEQYF.